The 25 T cell receptor beta chains below come from one sample, sequenced in a study of shared clonotypes between healthy human individuals. Produced via immunoSEQ multiplex PCR; TCRdb's table is partial and in-frame only. The sample lists millions of clones; approximately 92% were seen once. Sequencing was performed on naive CD4+ T cells sorted from blood. Stated subset: CD45RA+ positively selected. These receptors all stem from a man between 18 and 29 years old in good health.

This clone was seen more than once but under ten times. The chain couples TRBV4-1 to TRBJ1-4, with a weak D call TRBD1 (5 bases). From germline, CDR1 is MGHRA and CDR2 YSYEKL. V was clipped by 0 bases and J by 4 bases, with 9 bases between them. This CDR3 contains 15 residues. CDR3 in DNA: TGCGCCAGCAGCCAAGAGGGACTGAGTAATGAAAAACTGTTTTTT. Encoded protein: CASSQEGLSNEKLFF.

The chain has TRBV5-1 and TRBJ2-5; the match to TRBD2 covers 14 bases. Germline lookup yields CDR1 SGHRS and CDR2 YFSETQ. V lost 4 bases and J lost 5; bases outside the gene matches: 7. There are 16 residues in the CDR3. For the CDR3, the DNA is TGCGCCAGCAGCGAGAGACTAGCGGGAGGGCAGGAGACCCAGTACTTC. It is translated as CASSERLAGGQETQYF.

Worth noting for this clone: This sample also contains other DNA sequences that code for the same CDR3. The chain links TRBV5-4 to TRBJ1-6; D not certain. Trimming stripped 0 bases from V and 5 bases from J, with 6 bases between. CDR3 length: 14 amino acids. Germline-derived CDR1 and CDR2 are SGHNT and YYREEE (reference sequence). The CDR3 DNA reads TGTGCCAGCAGCTTGGGGCAGAATAATTCACCCCTCCACTTT. The encoded protein is CASSLGQNNSPLHF.

The chain is built from TRBV2 and TRBJ1-5; D remains ambiguous. V gave up 0 bases and J gave up 6 bases, with 9 bases separating them. Germline-derived CDR1 and CDR2 are SNHLY and FYNNEI. CDR3 length: 14 amino acids. CDR3 region: CASSEALISQPQHF. The CDR3 nucleotides read TGTGCCAGCAGTGAAGCCTTGATATCTCAGCCCCAGCATTTT.

The chain carries TRBV19 and TRBJ2-2, with D perhaps TRBD2 (5 bases). CDR1 and CDR2 (germline): LNHDA, SQIVND (reference sequence). This CDR3 is 13 amino acids long. Between the trimmed V and J ends, which lost 7 bases and 4 bases, there was a span of 10 bases. The CDR3 DNA is TGTGCCAGTAAAGACCGGGGCACCGGGGAGCTGTTTTTT. It specifies CASKDRGTGELFF.

The chain carries TRBV10-3 and TRBJ2-7; D is unclear. Per the germline V gene, CDR1 is ENHRY and CDR2 is SYGVKD. The CDR3 has 14 amino acids. Trimming pared 2 bases from V and 1 base from J, leaving 9 bases between. CDR3 coding DNA: TGTGCCATCAGTGAGGCAACAGTATCCTACGAGCAGTACTTC. Encoded protein: CAISEATVSYEQYF.

Concerning this clone: Different DNA sequences within this sample yield the same CDR3. The V and J genes are TRBV7-2 and TRBJ2-3; 12 bases fit TRBD2. Germline values: CDR1 SGHTA, CDR2 FQGNSA. The CDR3 runs 16 residues. The V and J ends lost 5 bases and 0 bases, in that order; junction bases with no gene match: 3. CDR3 nucleotide sequence: TGTGCCAGCAGCCTCGGGACTAGCGGGAGCACAGATACGCAGTATTTT. This codes for CASSLGTSGSTDTQYF.

This chain links TRBV30 with TRBJ2-2; the match to TRBD1 covers 9 bases. Losses at the gene ends were 6 bases for V and 1 base for J; bases not matched to a gene: 12. Germline loops: CDR1 GTSNPN, CDR2 SVGIG (reference sequence). The CDR3 covers 17 residues. The CDR3 region has the DNA TGTGCCTGCCGCGGATCCGACAGGGGGTGGAACACCGGGGAGCTGTTTTTT. Translating gives CACRGSDRGWNTGELFF.

In nucleotides, the CDR3 is TGTGCCAGTAGTGAGAGGGTATACTATGGCTACACCTTC. It specifies CASSERVYYGYTF. The gene calls are TRBV19 and TRBJ1-2, with D unresolved. This CDR3 contains 13 residues. Germline V gives CDR1 LNHDA, CDR2 SQIVND (reference sequence). With 5 bases removed from V and 3 bases from J, the gap between germline ends came to 10 bases. The variable domain in full, completed from reference TRBV19 and TRBJ1-2, reads DGGITQSPKYLFRKEGQNVTLSCEQNLNHDAMYWYRQDPGQGLRLIYYSQIVNDFQKGDIAEGYSVSREKKESFPLTVTSAQKNPTAFYLCASSERVYYGYTFGSGTRLTVV.

As to this clone: One junction end disagrees with the germline gene, perhaps due to a read error. Other DNA variants within this sample encode the same CDR3. CDR3 in amino acids: CASRLLGNTEAFF. CDR3 nucleotide sequence: TGTGCCAGCCGTTTACTAGGGAACACTGAGGCTTTCTTT. The chain recombines TRBV6-1 with TRBJ1-1, with unresolved D. Germline assignment: CDR1 MNHNS and CDR2 SASEGT. The CDR3 contains 13 residues.

The CDR3 spells CASRTLPHPRTLRSYEQYF. CDR3 coding DNA: TGTGCCAGCAGAACCTTACCCCACCCGAGGACCCTAAGATCCTACGAGCAGTACTTC. The chain couples TRBV6-8 to TRBJ2-7; unclear D gene. CDR3 size: 19 residues. Trimming left V 6 bases short and J 1 base short, with 28 bases between. Germline-derived CDR1 and CDR2 are MNHGY and SAAAGT.

The chain joins TRBV6-6 to TRBJ2-3; TRBD1 or TRBD2 may be the D gene (6 bases each). V was shortened by 6 bases and J by 3 bases, with 16 bases between the two germline ends. Germline CDR1 reads MNHNY; CDR2 reads SVGAGI (reference sequence). The CDR3 covers 15 residues. The CDR3 sequence is CASSSRGLETDTQYF. CDR3 in DNA: TGTGCCAGCAGCTCCCGGGGGCTCGAGACAGATACGCAGTATTTT.

A single count supports this clone. The chain is built from TRBV28 and TRBJ2-2; 7 positions agree with TRBD2. The CDR3 is 20 residues long. The ends lost 2 bases at V and 0 bases at J; junction bases unmatched: 15. The germline CDR1 and CDR2 sequences are MDHEN and SYDVKM. Here the CDR3 reads CASSLTPFLRTRSNTGELFF. The CDR3 DNA follows: TGTGCCAGCAGTTTAACCCCATTTTTGCGGACTAGATCGAACACCGGGGAGCTGTTTTTT.

This clone was counted a single time. V and J are TRBV7-3 and TRBJ2-1; 9 positions agree with TRBD1. The CDR3 spans 16 residues. Germline V gene lookup returns CDR1 SGHTA and CDR2 FQGTGA. J lost 8 bases, V lost 5 bases, and 13 bases had no gene match. The CDR3 coding sequence is TGTGCCAGCAGCCTACTTCCGGGACAGGGATGGGATGAGCAGTTCTTC. Its protein product is CASSLLPGQGWDEQFF.

The V call is TRBV28, the J call TRBJ1-5, with TRBD1 matching over 9 bases. Germline V gene data show CDR1 as MDHEN and CDR2 as SYDVKM. The V segment lost 4 bases and the J segment 8 bases; nucleotides outside the gene matches: 15. This CDR3 has 17 residues. CDR3 nucleotide sequence: TGTGCCAGCAGTTACCCGGGACAGGGCGATTCCGGAAAGCCCCAGCATTTT. Translation: CASSYPGQGDSGKPQHF.

The chain combines TRBV7-2 with TRBJ1-1; D uncertain. The V end lost 5 bases, the J end lost 4 bases, and 11 bases lay between the germline ends. From germline, CDR1 is SGHTA and CDR2 FQGNSA. This CDR3 comprises 13 residues. The CDR3 DNA follows: TGTGCCAGCAGCCGTAGGGCAGGCACTGAAGCTTTCTTT. This codes for CASSRRAGTEAFF.

This sequence joins TRBV19 and TRBJ1-2; perhaps TRBD1 as D (6 bases). The germline V gene has CDR1 LNHDA and CDR2 SQIVND (reference sequence). The CDR3 runs 15 residues. V was pared by 4 bases and J by 4 bases, with 16 bases between. CDR3 residues: CASSTNAGAGYGYTF. The CDR3 region has the DNA TGTGCCAGTAGTACAAATGCGGGGGCTGGCTATGGCTACACCTTC.

The genes are TRBV25-1 and TRBJ1-4, with D uncertain. Germline loops: CDR1 MGHDK, CDR2 SYGVNS. The CDR3 spans 16 residues. Trimming took off 2 bases at V and 0 bases at J, with 10 bases between the two ends. CDR3 bases: TGTGCCAGCAGTGAAAGCGGCAGAGCAACTAATGAAAAACTGTTTTTT. This translates into CASSESGRATNEKLFF. The whole variable domain, remainder taken from reference TRBV25-1 and TRBJ1-4, is EADIYQTPRYLVIGTGKKITLECSQTMGHDKMYWYQQDPGMELHLIHYSYGVNSTEKGDLSSESTVSRIRTEHFPLTLESARPSHTSQYLCASSESGRATNEKLFFGSGTQLSVL.

The J gene is TRBJ2-1, the V gene TRBV4-3; 9 positions agree with TRBD2. V was clipped by 3 bases and J by 2 bases; unmatched bases: 5. In germline, CDR1 is LGHNA, CDR2 YSLEER. The CDR3 has 16 amino acids. This CDR3 reads CASSHIAGAPYNEQFF. The CDR3 coding sequence is TGCGCCAGCAGCCATATAGCGGGGGCCCCCTACAATGAGCAGTTCTTC.

This clone was recorded once. This chain joins TRBV29-1 and TRBJ1-1; tentative D call: TRBD1 (6 bases). CDR1 and CDR2 from the germline V gene are SQVTM and ANQGSEA. The CDR3 totals 14 residues. Trimming stripped 7 bases from V and 1 base from J, with 16 bases between. The CDR3 region is CSATRQAPNTEAFF. The CDR3 region has the DNA TGCAGCGCTACCCGACAGGCCCCGAACACTGAAGCTTTCTTT.

The chain joins TRBV6-9 to TRBJ2-2, with D possibly TRBD1 on 6 matching bases. V shed 0 bases and J shed 0 bases, with 17 bases lying between them. The germline CDR1 and CDR2 sequences are MNHGY and SVAAGI. The CDR3 is 19 amino acids. CDR3 nucleotides: TGTGCCAGCAGTTATTCGAGACAGGCCTCCCCGCCGAACACCGGGGAGCTGTTTTTT. This translates into CASSYSRQASPPNTGELFF.

The chain employs TRBV5-4 and TRBJ2-7; TRBD1 matches 8 bases. Trimming at V came to 0 bases and at J to 3 bases, leaving 5 bases not matched to a gene. This CDR3 spans 15 amino acids. Germline V gene data show CDR1 as SGHNT and CDR2 as YYREEE (reference sequence). CDR3 residues: CASSLGRDRFYEQYF. The CDR3 DNA follows: TGTGCCAGCAGCTTGGGGCGGGACAGGTTCTACGAGCAGTACTTC.

A note on this clone: The sample holds other DNA sequences that translate to the same CDR3. This rearrangement joins TRBV10-3 to TRBJ2-2; 11 nucleotides agree with TRBD2. CDR1 and CDR2 from the germline V gene are ENHRY and SYGVKD. This CDR3 contains 14 residues. Trimming removed 6 bases from V and 7 bases from J; junction bases left unmatched: 4. CDR3 coding DNA: TGTGCCATCAGACTAGCGGGAGTTGGCGGGGAGCTGTTTTTT. Its translation is CAIRLAGVGGELFF.

The V and J genes are TRBV9 and TRBJ2-5, with 10 bases identical to TRBD1. CDR1 and CDR2 from the germline V gene are SGDLS and YYNGEE. The ends lost 4 bases at V and 2 bases at J; junction bases unmatched: 2. CDR3 length equals 14 residues. The CDR3 sequence is CASSKGQGQETQYF. The CDR3 DNA reads as TGTGCCAGCAGCAAGGGACAGGGGCAAGAGACCCAGTACTTC. The full variable domain, completed using reference TRBV9 and TRBJ2-5, is DSGVTQTPKHLITATGQRVTLRCSPRSGDLSVYWYQQSLDQGLQFLIQYYNGEERAKGNILERFSAQQFPDLHSELNLSSLELGDSALYFCASSKGQGQETQYFGPGTRLLVL.

In nucleotides, the CDR3 is TGTGCCACCCGTGGGACAGGGATGAATCAGCCCCAGCATTTT. This codes for CATRGTGMNQPQHF. V gene TRBV6-1 combines with J gene TRBJ1-5; 9 bases fit TRBD1. Germline V gene sequence: CDR1 MNHNS, CDR2 SASEGT. With V trimmed by 10 bases and J by 4 bases, 8 bases remained unmatched. This CDR3 is 14 amino acids long.